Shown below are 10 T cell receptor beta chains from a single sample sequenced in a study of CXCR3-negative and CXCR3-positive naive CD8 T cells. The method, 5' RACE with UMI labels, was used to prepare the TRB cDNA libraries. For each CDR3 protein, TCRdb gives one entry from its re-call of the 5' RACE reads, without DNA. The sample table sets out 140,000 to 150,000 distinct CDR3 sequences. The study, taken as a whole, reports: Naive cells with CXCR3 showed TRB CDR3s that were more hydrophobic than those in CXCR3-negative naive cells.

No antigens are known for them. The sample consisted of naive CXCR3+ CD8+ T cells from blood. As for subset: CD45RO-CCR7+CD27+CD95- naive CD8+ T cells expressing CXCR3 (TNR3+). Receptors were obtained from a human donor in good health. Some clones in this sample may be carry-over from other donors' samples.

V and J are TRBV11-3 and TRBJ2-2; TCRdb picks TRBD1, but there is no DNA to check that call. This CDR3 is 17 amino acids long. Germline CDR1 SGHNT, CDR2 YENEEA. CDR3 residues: CARSHPTGAGYTGELFF.

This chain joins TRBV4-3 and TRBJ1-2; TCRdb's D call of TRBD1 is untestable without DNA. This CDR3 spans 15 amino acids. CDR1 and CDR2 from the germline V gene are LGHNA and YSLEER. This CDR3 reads CASSQDRDSNYGYTF.

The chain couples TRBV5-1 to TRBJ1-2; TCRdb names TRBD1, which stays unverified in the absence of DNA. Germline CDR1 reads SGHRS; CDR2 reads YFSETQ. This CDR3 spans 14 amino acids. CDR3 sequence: CASSLRTRADGYTF.

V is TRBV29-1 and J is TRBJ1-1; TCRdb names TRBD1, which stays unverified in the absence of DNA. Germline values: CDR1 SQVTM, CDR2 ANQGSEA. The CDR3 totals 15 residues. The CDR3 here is CSVQKGQGMVAEAFF.

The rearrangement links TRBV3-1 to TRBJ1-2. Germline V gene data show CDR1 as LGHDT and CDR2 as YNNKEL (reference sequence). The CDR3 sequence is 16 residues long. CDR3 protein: CASSQVDTGSYYGYTF.

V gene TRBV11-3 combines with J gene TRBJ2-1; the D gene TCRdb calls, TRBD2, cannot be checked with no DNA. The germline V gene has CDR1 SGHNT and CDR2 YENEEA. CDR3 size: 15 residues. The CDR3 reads CASSPPLAGVNEQFF.

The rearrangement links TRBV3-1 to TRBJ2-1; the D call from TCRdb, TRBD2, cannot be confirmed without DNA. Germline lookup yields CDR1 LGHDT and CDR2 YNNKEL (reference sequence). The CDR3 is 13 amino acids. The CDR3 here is CASSQGPREKQFF.

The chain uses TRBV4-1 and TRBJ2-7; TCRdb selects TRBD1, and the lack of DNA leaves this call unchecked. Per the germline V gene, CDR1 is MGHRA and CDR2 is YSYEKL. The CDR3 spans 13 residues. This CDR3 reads CASSHAPSYEQYF.

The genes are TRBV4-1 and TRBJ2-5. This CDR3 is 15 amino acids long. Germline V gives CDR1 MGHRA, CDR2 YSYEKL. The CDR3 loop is CASSQGRNYQETQYF.

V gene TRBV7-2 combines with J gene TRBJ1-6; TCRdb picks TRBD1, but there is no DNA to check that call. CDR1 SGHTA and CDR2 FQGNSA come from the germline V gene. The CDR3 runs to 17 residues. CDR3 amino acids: CASSLFVQGSYNSPLHF.